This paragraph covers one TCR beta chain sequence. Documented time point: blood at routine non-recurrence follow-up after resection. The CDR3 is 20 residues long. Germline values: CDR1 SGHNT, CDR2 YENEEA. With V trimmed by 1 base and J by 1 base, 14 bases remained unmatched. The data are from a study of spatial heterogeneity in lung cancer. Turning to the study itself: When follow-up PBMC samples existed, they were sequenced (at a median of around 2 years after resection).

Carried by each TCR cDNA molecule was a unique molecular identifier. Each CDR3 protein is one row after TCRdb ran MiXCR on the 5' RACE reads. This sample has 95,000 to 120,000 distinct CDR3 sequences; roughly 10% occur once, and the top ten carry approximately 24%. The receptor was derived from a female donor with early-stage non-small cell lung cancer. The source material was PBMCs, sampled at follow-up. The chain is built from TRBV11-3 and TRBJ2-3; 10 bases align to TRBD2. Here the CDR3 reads CASSLGAWLAGVRGTDTQYF. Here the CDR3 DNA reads TGTGCCAGCAGCTTAGGAGCTTGGCTAGCGGGAGTACGGGGCACAGATACGCAGTATTTT.